These 28 T cell receptor beta chains originate from one sample sequenced in a study of T cell responses to AZD1222 COVID-19 vaccine. The method was immunoSEQ multiplex PCR; TCRdb's version includes in-frame clones alone and lacks a portion of them. Found here are tens of thousands of clones, 87% of them singletons; the top ten hold roughly a quarter. The material sequenced was peripheral blood, taken on day 0 of AZD1222 vaccination. All receptors derive from an adult in good health.

V gene TRBV10-3 combines with J gene TRBJ1-6; the D gene is possibly TRBD1 (6 bases). Trimming removed 0 bases from V and 5 bases from J, with 11 bases in between. The CDR3 covers 16 residues. Germline CDR1 ENHRY, CDR2 SYGVKD. The CDR3 nucleotides are TGTGCCATCAGTGAGTCCTTGGGGGCGAATAATTCACCCCTCCACTTT. As protein: CAISESLGANNSPLHF.

The chain is built from TRBV4-2 and TRBJ2-7; the match to TRBD1 covers 9 bases. The J segment lost 6 bases and the V segment lost 3 bases, leaving 3 bases of the junction unmatched. CDR1 and CDR2 (germline): LGHNA, YNFKEQ. The CDR3 covers 13 residues. The CDR3 DNA reads as TGTGCCAGCAGCCAGGACAGGGGTTTCGAGCAGTACTTC. Translation: CASSQDRGFEQYF.

The V and J genes are TRBV6-5 and TRBJ1-4, with a tentative D call TRBD1 (6 bases). Germline V gene sequence: CDR1 MNHEY, CDR2 SVGAGI. There are 15 residues in the CDR3. V gave up 0 bases and J gave up 6 bases, with 11 bases separating them. CDR3 coding DNA: TGTGCCAGCAGTTACTCGGGGACACGCCATGAAAAACTGTTTTTT. It codes for CASSYSGTRHEKLFF.

This clone was seen more than once but under ten times. The V call is TRBV6-5, the J call TRBJ2-7; D may be TRBD2 (5 bases). The germline V and J ends were trimmed by 0 bases and 0 bases, with 12 bases remaining between them. This CDR3 has 16 residues. The germline CDR1 and CDR2 sequences are MNHEY and SVGAGI. The CDR3 DNA reads as TGTGCCAGCAGTTACTCTTCGGGGTCCATCTCCTACGAGCAGTACTTC. It specifies CASSYSSGSISYEQYF.

The chain carries TRBV25-1 and TRBJ1-2, with a weak D call TRBD1 (5 bases). This CDR3 contains 12 residues. V lost 6 bases and J 9 bases, leaving 14 bases between the germline ends. The germline V gene encodes CDR1 MGHDK and CDR2 SYGVNS. CDR3 region: CASRGTVESYTF. The CDR3 coding sequence is TGTGCCAGCAGGGGGACCGTCGAGAGCTACACCTTC.

V usage is TRBV18 and J usage is TRBJ1-1; D unclear. Germline V lookup: CDR1 KGHSH, CDR2 LQKENI. Trimming removed 2 bases at V and 4 bases at J, with 8 bases between. This CDR3 has 13 amino acids. CDR3 DNA: TGTGCCAGCTCACCAAGTATGACCACTGAAGCTTTCTTT. Translated: CASSPSMTTEAFF.

This clone was detected only a few times. The rearrangement links TRBV24-1 to TRBJ2-7, with 7 bases lining up with TRBD2. The CDR3 totals 16 residues. V trimming: 3 bases; J trimming: 0 bases; junction bases outside the gene matches: 7. Germline CDR1 KGHDR, CDR2 SFDVKD. The CDR3 loop is CATSDPTSESSYEQYF. The CDR3, as DNA: TGTGCCACCAGTGATCCTACTAGCGAGAGCTCCTACGAGCAGTACTTC.

The J gene is TRBJ1-1, the V gene TRBV19, with no clear D. V shed 3 bases and J shed 3 bases, with 11 bases lying between them. Germline lookup yields CDR1 LNHDA and CDR2 SQIVND (reference sequence). This CDR3 contains 14 residues. CDR3 nucleotide sequence: TGTGCCAGTAGTATGATAGTACAGTACACTGAAGCTTTCTTT. It is translated as CASSMIVQYTEAFF.

The genes are TRBV9 and TRBJ1-2; possible D gene TRBD1, 5 bases. The germline gives CDR1 SGDLS, CDR2 YYNGEE. The V end lost 0 bases, the J end lost 6 bases, and 6 bases lay between the germline ends. The CDR3 length is 12 residues. CDR3 nucleotide sequence: TGTGCCAGCAGCGTAGCGGGGGATGGCTACACCTTC. Amino acids: CASSVAGDGYTF.

The CDR3 here is CASSQGTGEFYGYTF. CDR3 DNA: TGTGCCAGCAGCCAAGGGACAGGAGAATTCTATGGCTACACCTTC. The chain is built from TRBV4-2 and TRBJ1-2; 7 bases fit TRBD1. With V trimmed by 1 base and J by 4 bases, 6 bases remained unmatched. The CDR3 has 15 amino acids. Germline CDR1 reads LGHNA; CDR2 reads YNFKEQ.

The J gene is TRBJ1-2, the V gene TRBV28, with 11 bases that match TRBD1. This CDR3 comprises 14 residues. The V segment lost 5 bases and the J segment 5 bases; nucleotides outside the gene matches: 4. Per germline, CDR1 MDHEN and CDR2 SYDVKM. Written as DNA, the CDR3 is TGTGCCAGCAGTCCTGGACAGGGGGCATATGGCTACACCTTC. It specifies CASSPGQGAYGYTF.

The chain recombines TRBV6-5 with TRBJ1-1; no clear D. CDR3 length: 13 residues. Trimming removed 5 bases from V and 5 bases from J, with 12 bases in between. CDR1 is MNHEY and CDR2 is SVGAGI in the germline V gene. CDR3 DNA: TGTGCCAGCAGTCCCCCAAGGGAAACTGAAGCTTTCTTT. Translated, it gives CASSPPRETEAFF.

This chain links TRBV28 with TRBJ2-2; 10 positions agree with TRBD1. J was trimmed by 5 bases and V by 10 bases; bases with no gene match: 7. The CDR3 has 14 residues. Germline loops: CDR1 MDHEN, CDR2 SYDVKM. The CDR3 loop reads CATRTGGETGELFF. The CDR3 DNA reads as TGTGCCACCAGGACAGGGGGTGAGACCGGGGAGCTGTTTTTT.

This clone was observed many times. This sequence joins TRBV7-8 and TRBJ1-2; 8 bases agree with TRBD1. Unmatched junction bases numbered 6, after V lost 1 base and J lost 5 bases. The CDR3 has 15 amino acids. CDR1 and CDR2 from the germline V gene are SGHVS and FQNEAQ. CDR3 amino acids: CASSLDHRGTYGYTF. CDR3 DNA sequence: TGTGCCAGCAGCTTAGATCACAGGGGGACATATGGCTACACCTTC.

The chain has TRBV28 and TRBJ2-1, with a possible D match to TRBD1 (5 bases). In germline, CDR1 is MDHEN, CDR2 SYDVKM. Deletions cut 6 bases from V and 0 bases from J, with 15 bases between. This CDR3 spans 16 amino acids. The CDR3 region is CASSLISRASYNEQFF. DNA for the CDR3: TGTGCCAGCAGCCTAATCTCCAGGGCCTCCTACAATGAGCAGTTCTTC. The whole variable domain, remainder taken from reference TRBV28 and TRBJ2-1, is DVKVTQSSRYLVKRTGEKVFLECVQDMDHENMFWYRQDPGLGLRLIYFSYDVKMKEKGDIPEGYSVSREKKERFSLILESASTNQTSMYLCASSLISRASYNEQFFGPGTRLTVL.

The V gene is TRBV27, the J gene TRBJ2-3, with D perhaps TRBD2 (5 bases). Germline assignment: CDR1 MNHEY and CDR2 SMNVEV (reference sequence). The CDR3 runs 14 residues. The V end lost 4 bases, the J end lost 4 bases, and 12 bases lay between the germline ends. CDR3 loop: CASSSAGMADTQYF. DNA of the CDR3: TGTGCCAGCAGTTCTGCGGGCATGGCAGATACGCAGTATTTT.

The rearrangement links TRBV19 to TRBJ2-5; 7 bases fit TRBD1. The junction had 6 bases not matched to a gene; V was cut back by 5 bases and J by 3 bases. CDR1 and CDR2 from the germline V gene are LNHDA and SQIVND (reference sequence). The CDR3 runs to 14 residues. CDR3 sequence (DNA): TGTGCCAGTAGTCGGGACAGCGTAAAAGAGACCCAGTACTTC. This encodes CASSRDSVKETQYF.

V usage is TRBV12-3 or TRBV12-4 and J usage is TRBJ2-4; D unresolved. The CDR3 is 13 residues long. V was clipped by 2 bases and J by 5 bases, with 7 bases between them. CDR3 sequence: CASSLTIQNIQYF. The CDR3 nucleotides are TGTGCCAGCAGTTTAACCATACAAAACATTCAGTACTTC.

The rearrangement links TRBV24-1 to TRBJ1-1; perhaps TRBD1 as D (6 bases). The CDR3 loop spans 15 amino acids. Germline CDR1 and CDR2: KGHDR and SFDVKD. V was pared by 4 bases and J by 1 base, with 12 bases between. CDR3 residues: CATSEVGTPNTEAFF. CDR3 bases: TGTGCCACCAGTGAAGTCGGGACACCGAACACTGAAGCTTTCTTT.

The V call is TRBV19, the J call TRBJ1-3, with D possibly being TRBD1 (6 bases). CDR1 is LNHDA and CDR2 is SQIVND in the germline V gene (reference sequence). The CDR3 covers 14 residues. The V and J ends lost 5 bases and 1 base respectively, with 9 bases between them. The CDR3 spells CASSAGESGNTIYF. The DNA for the CDR3 is TGTGCCAGTAGTGCAGGGGAATCTGGAAACACCATATATTTT.

The rearrangement joins TRBV5-1 to TRBJ1-5; no firm D call. The V gene's germline CDR1 is SGHRS and CDR2 YFSETQ. Between the trimmed V and J ends, which lost 4 bases and 3 bases, there was a span of 11 bases. This CDR3 contains 14 residues. CDR3 coding DNA: TGCGCCAGCAGCAGGAGGCGTGACAATCAGCCCCAGCATTTT. This sequence encodes CASSRRRDNQPQHF.

The V and J genes are TRBV7-2 and TRBJ2-2; D might be TRBD2 (5 bases). V lost 1 base and J lost 7, with 10 bases in between. This CDR3 is 14 amino acids long. CDR1 is SGHTA, CDR2 FQGNSA, per germline. The CDR3 spells CASSLGSGNGELFF. The CDR3 coding sequence is TGTGCCAGCAGCTTAGGATCGGGGAACGGGGAGCTGTTTTTT.

The rearrangement uses TRBV7-8 and TRBJ2-1, with 7 bases identical to TRBD2. With V trimmed by 2 bases and J by 7 bases, 11 bases remained unmatched. The CDR3 has 16 amino acids. Germline CDR1 SGHVS, CDR2 FQNEAQ. The CDR3 sequence is CASSLIRDYVGNEQFF. In DNA form, the CDR3 reads TGTGCCAGCAGCTTAATTCGGGACTACGTAGGGAATGAGCAGTTCTTC.

This rearrangement joins TRBV6-5 to TRBJ2-1; D uncertain. Trimming removed 8 bases at V and 2 bases at J, with 13 bases between. The V gene's germline CDR1 is MNHEY and CDR2 SVGAGI. CDR3 length equals 14 residues. CDR3 in DNA: TGTGCCAGCCTCATTGAAATGGCCTACAATGAGCAGTTCTTC. This gives the protein CASLIEMAYNEQFF.

This sequence joins TRBV15 and TRBJ2-1, with 10 bases fitting TRBD2. The CDR3 totals 18 residues. V lost 4 bases to trimming and J lost 7 bases; unmatched junction nucleotides: 16. Per the germline V gene, CDR1 is LNHNV and CDR2 is YYDKDF (reference sequence). This CDR3 reads CATSTRERLVAGGNEQFF. The CDR3 DNA sequence: TGTGCCACCAGCACCCGAGAACGACTCGTAGCGGGAGGTAATGAGCAGTTCTTC.

The chain has TRBV6-5 and TRBJ2-1; D possibly uses TRBD1 or TRBD2 (7 bases each). Germline assignment: CDR1 MNHEY and CDR2 SVGAGI. The germline V and J ends were trimmed by 0 bases and 4 bases, with 13 bases remaining between them. This CDR3 is built from 16 residues. CDR3 region: CASSYSSGGGYNEQFF. The CDR3 DNA sequence: TGTGCCAGCAGTTACTCCTCAGGGGGGGGTTACAATGAGCAGTTCTTC.

V and J are TRBV19 and TRBJ1-5; 10 bases fit TRBD1. CDR1 and CDR2 (germline): LNHDA, SQIVND (reference sequence). The CDR3 runs to 17 residues. Trimming removed 4 bases from V and 0 bases from J; junction bases left unmatched: 6. The CDR3 bases are TGTGCCAGTAGTACTAGGACAGGGGGATTTAGCAATCAGCCCCAGCATTTT. Translation: CASSTRTGGFSNQPQHF.

This chain uses TRBV2 with TRBJ2-6; TRBD1 might be the D (6 bases). This CDR3 has 14 residues. The germline V and J ends were trimmed by 8 bases and 4 bases, with 12 bases remaining between them. Germline V gene lookup returns CDR1 SNHLY and CDR2 FYNNEI. DNA of the CDR3: TGTGCCAGCCTTCAGGGGTCAGGGGCCAACGTCCTGACTTTC. As protein: CASLQGSGANVLTF.